Below are 12 T cell receptor beta chains sequenced from a single sample in a study of CD8 T cells in ankylosing spondylitis. MiXCR, applied by TCRdb to the 5' RACE reads, yields one record per CDR3 protein. The table records under 250,000 distinct CDR3 sequences, about 30% of them present only once. Sequenced: blood, either unsorted or a sorted T cell fraction (not recorded which). The receptors shown here come from a male donor with ankylosing spondylitis or in good health (not recorded which).

This clonotype was observed a handful of times. The chain has TRBV20-1 and TRBJ2-3; D not certain. The CDR3 loop spans 14 amino acids. Germline V lookup: CDR1 DFQATT, CDR2 SNEGSKA (reference sequence). The ends were cut back, 5 bases at V and 1 base at J, with 13 bases in the middle. DNA for the CDR3: TGCAGTGCTCCCCCCCCCGAGCGCACAGATACGCAGTATTTT. It encodes CSAPPPERTDTQYF.

The CDR3 nucleotides are TGTGCCAGCAGCGTAGGATGGACAGGGGGCATAAGCGAGCAGTACTTC. Protein product: CASSVGWTGGISEQYF. The chain recombines TRBV9 with TRBJ2-7, with TRBD1 identical over 11 bases. Looked up from germline, CDR1 is SGDLS and CDR2 is YYNGEE. With 0 bases clipped from V and 6 bases from J, the junction kept 8 bases outside the gene matches. This CDR3 region has 16 residues.

The rearrangement links TRBV15 to TRBJ2-1, with a possible D match to TRBD2 (7 bases). CDR1 is LNHNV and CDR2 is YYDKDF in the germline V gene (reference sequence). The CDR3 has 17 residues. V was pared by 3 bases and J by 5 bases, with 20 bases between. CDR3 sequence (DNA): TGTGCCACCAGCAGCAGGGGAGGGCAGGGTTTCGACAATGAGCAGTTCTTC. It encodes CATSSRGGQGFDNEQFF.

The chain carries TRBV29-1 and TRBJ2-1; TRBD1 matches at 7 bases. The length of the CDR3 is 13 residues. V shed 7 bases and J 7 bases; nucleotides not matched to a gene: 10. Germline values: CDR1 SQVTM, CDR2 ANQGSEA. The CDR3 protein is CSATSGQPNEQFF. CDR3 DNA sequence: TGCAGCGCGACGTCGGGACAGCCAAATGAGCAGTTCTTC.

This sequence joins TRBV15 and TRBJ2-5; a possible D gene is TRBD2 (5 bases). CDR3 length: 16 amino acids. CDR1 is LNHNV and CDR2 is YYDKDF in the germline V gene (reference sequence). V was trimmed by 0 bases and J by 4 bases, leaving 15 bases between them. As DNA, the CDR3 is TGTGCCACCAGCAGAGACCCGCTAGCCTCGGGAGAGACCCAGTACTTC. Its translation is CATSRDPLASGETQYF.

V is TRBV27 and J is TRBJ2-3, with D hard to call. CDR1 and CDR2 from the germline V gene are MNHEY and SMNVEV (reference sequence). There are 14 residues in the CDR3. V was trimmed by 4 bases and J by 3 bases, leaving 11 bases between them. CDR3 sequence reads: CASSSRMTTDTQYF. DNA of the CDR3: TGTGCCAGCAGTTCGAGGATGACAACAGATACGCAGTATTTT.

V is TRBV7-9 and J is TRBJ1-6, with D perhaps TRBD1 (6 bases). CDR1 is SEHNR and CDR2 is FQNEAQ in the germline V gene (reference sequence). This CDR3 comprises 15 residues. V was clipped by 1 base and J by 10 bases, with 14 bases between them. CDR3 nucleotide sequence: TGTGCCAGCAGCTTAGTGGGGGCAGGGGTCTCACCCCTCCACTTT. Translating it yields CASSLVGAGVSPLHF.

This clonotype was seen a handful of times. The genes are TRBV10-3 and TRBJ2-1; 14 bases are shared with TRBD2. The V and J ends lost 2 bases and 0 bases, in that order; junction bases with no gene match: 6. The germline V gene encodes CDR1 ENHRY and CDR2 SYGVKD. The CDR3 consists of 19 residues. For the CDR3, the DNA is TGTGCCATCAGTGAGGGACTAGCGGGGGGCGGAAACTCCTACAATGAGCAGTTCTTC. This encodes CAISEGLAGGGNSYNEQFF.

The J gene is TRBJ1-6, the V gene TRBV2; D may be TRBD1 (6 bases). CDR3 length: 13 amino acids. V was pared by 4 bases and J by 7 bases, with 8 bases between. Germline V lookup: CDR1 SNHLY, CDR2 FYNNEI. The CDR3 DNA reads as TGTGCCAGCAGTGGACAGGACAATTCACCCCTCCACTTT. Residues: CASSGQDNSPLHF.

This clonotype occurred a few times. The V gene is TRBV9, the J gene TRBJ2-3; D may be TRBD1 (6 bases). CDR1 is SGDLS and CDR2 is YYNGEE in the germline V gene. The CDR3 is 15 residues long. Trimming took off 0 bases at V and 2 bases at J, with 10 bases between the two ends. CDR3 loop: CASSVVAGATDTQYF. The CDR3 DNA reads as TGTGCCAGCAGCGTAGTGGCAGGGGCCACAGATACGCAGTATTTT.

The rearrangement joins TRBV25-1 to TRBJ2-2; 7 bases are a match to TRBD1. Losses at the gene ends were 6 bases for V and 6 bases for J; bases not matched to a gene: 7. The CDR3 has 14 amino acids. The germline CDR1 and CDR2 sequences are MGHDK and SYGVNS. The CDR3 loop is CASRLTGIAGELFF. The CDR3, as DNA: TGTGCCAGCAGATTGACAGGGATCGCCGGGGAGCTGTTTTTT.

This chain links TRBV5-1 with TRBJ2-2; no definite D call. CDR3 length: 15 residues. The V gene lost 4 bases and the J gene lost 6 bases, with 16 bases spanning the gap. Germline V gene data show CDR1 as SGHRS and CDR2 as YFSETQ. CDR3: CASSRNQVSAGELFF. The CDR3 DNA reads TGCGCCAGCAGCCGAAACCAGGTCTCGGCCGGGGAGCTGTTTTTT. The entire variable domain, with the rest obtained from reference TRBV5-1 and TRBJ2-2, is as follows: KAGVTQTPRYLIKTRGQQVTLSCSPISGHRSVSWYQQTPGQGLQFLFEYFSETQRNKGNFPGRFSGRQFSNSRSEMNVSTLELGDSALYLCASSRNQVSAGELFFGEGSRLTVL.